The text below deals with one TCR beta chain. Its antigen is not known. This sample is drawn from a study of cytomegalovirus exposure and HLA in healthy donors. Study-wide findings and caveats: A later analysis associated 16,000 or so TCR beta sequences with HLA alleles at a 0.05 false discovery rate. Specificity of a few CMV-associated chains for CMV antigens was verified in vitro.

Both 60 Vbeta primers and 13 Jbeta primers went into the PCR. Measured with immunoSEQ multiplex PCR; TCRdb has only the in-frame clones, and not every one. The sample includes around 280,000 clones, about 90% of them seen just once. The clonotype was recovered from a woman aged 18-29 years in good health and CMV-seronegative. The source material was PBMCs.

The CDR3 loop is CASRTGGSAYGYTF. The CDR3 DNA is TGCGCCAGCAGAACAGGGGGATCTGCCTATGGCTACACCTTC. The V gene is TRBV5-1, the J gene TRBJ1-2, with 8 nucleotides matching TRBD1. The junction had 7 bases not matched to a gene; V was cut back by 5 bases and J by 4 bases. This CDR3 is 14 amino acids long. Germline CDR1 SGHRS, CDR2 YFSETQ.